Shown below are 28 T cell receptor beta chains from a single sample sequenced in a study of blood T cell repertoires in COVID-19. Assay: immunoSEQ multiplex PCR; the TCRdb copy retains only in-frame clones and omits some. This sample yields around 160,000 clones, of which about 83% are seen a single time; roughly 14% belongs to the top ten. The sequencing sample was made of peripheral blood. The source is a woman of 80 years or more with acute or convalescent COVID-19.

The chain joins TRBV6-6 to TRBJ1-5; TRBD1 might be the D (6 bases). Germline-derived CDR1 and CDR2 are MNHNY and SVGAGI (reference sequence). The CDR3 is 16 residues long. Trimming stripped 5 bases from V and 5 bases from J, with 19 bases between. CDR3 DNA sequence: TGTGCCAGCAGTGCCCTGTACGGGACAACATATCAGCCCCAGCATTTT. Its translation is CASSALYGTTYQPQHF.

The rearrangement uses TRBV2 and TRBJ1-3; TRBD1 aligns across 11 bases. Germline lookup yields CDR1 SNHLY and CDR2 FYNNEI. The length of the CDR3 is 16 residues. V dropped 8 bases and J dropped 0; count of bases not matched to a gene: 6. The CDR3 loop is CASRDRGLLSGNTIYF. In DNA form, the CDR3 reads TGTGCCAGCCGGGACAGGGGGTTACTCTCTGGAAACACCATATATTTT.

The sample holds a few counts of this clone. This chain links TRBV27 with TRBJ2-1; maybe TRBD1 (5 bases). CDR1 is MNHEY, CDR2 SMNVEV, per germline (reference sequence). The V end was cut by 4 bases, the J end by 2 bases, with 12 bases between. The CDR3 spans 15 residues. CDR3 sequence: CASSSMGRTYNEQFF. The CDR3 region has the DNA TGTGCCAGCAGTTCCATGGGGCGGACCTACAATGAGCAGTTCTTC.

In its sample, this clone was seen a few times. This CDR3 is CASSSRAGGFTSTDTQYF. CDR3 nucleotide sequence: TGTGCCAGCAGTTCCCGAGCGGGAGGCTTCACTAGCACAGATACGCAGTATTTT. The genes are TRBV28 and TRBJ2-3, with 9 bases lining up with TRBD2. Germline V lookup: CDR1 MDHEN, CDR2 SYDVKM. Trimming removed 4 bases from V and 0 bases from J; junction bases left unmatched: 11. The CDR3 sequence is 18 residues long.

The genes are TRBV18 and TRBJ1-1, with 8 bases that match TRBD1. The CDR3 is 16 amino acids. The germline V gene has CDR1 KGHSH and CDR2 LQKENI. V shed 2 bases, J shed 1 base, and the junction held 6 bases outside the gene matches. The CDR3 nucleotides read TGTGCCAGCTCACCATCGGACAGGGCAAGGAACACTGAAGCTTTCTTT. The encoded protein is CASSPSDRARNTEAFF.

This clone has more than one count but fewer than ten. This sequence joins TRBV3-1 (or the pseudogene TRBV3-2) and TRBJ2-1; TRBD1 matches at 7 bases. Germline lookup yields CDR1 LGHDT and CDR2 YNNKEL (reference sequence). The CDR3 runs to 14 residues. V shed 4 bases, J shed 8 bases, and the junction held 8 bases outside the gene matches. CDR3 coding DNA: TGTGCCAGCAGCCGACCCGACAGGGCCCATGAGCAGTTCTTC. It encodes CASSRPDRAHEQFF.

The rearrangement uses TRBV6-7 and TRBJ2-1; TRBD2 matches 10 bases. TRBV6-7 qualifies as an ORF whose function is uncertain. There are 14 residues in the CDR3. The trim removed 7 bases at V and 10 bases at J, leaving 10 bases unmatched. The CDR3 nucleotides read TGTGCCAGCACAACTAGCGGGACTCCGGGGGAGCAGTTCTTC. Amino acids: CASTTSGTPGEQFF.

The chain recombines TRBV12-2 with TRBJ2-2; the D segment call TRBD2 is taken from the table without a DNA check. TRBV12-2 is classified as a pseudogene. This CDR3 has 16 residues. The CDR3 protein is CASRFYSGQGTGELFF. In nucleotides, the CDR3 is TGTGCAAGTCGCTTTTATAGCGGGCAAGGAACCGGGGAGCTGTTTTTT.

This rearrangement joins TRBV29-1 to TRBJ1-2; D remains unclear. There are 13 residues in the CDR3. V lost 3 bases to trimming and J lost 8 bases, with 16 bases between them. CDR1 SQVTM and CDR2 ANQGSEA come from the germline V gene. In DNA, the CDR3 is TGCAGCGTTGAGCGTACGGGGTACGGGGGCTACACCTTC. It is translated as CSVERTGYGGYTF.

V is TRBV6-5 and J is TRBJ1-4, with 7 bases lining up with TRBD1. This CDR3 is 14 amino acids long. Germline V gene lookup returns CDR1 MNHEY and CDR2 SVGAGI. V shed 11 bases, J shed 0 bases, and the junction held 6 bases outside the gene matches. In DNA, the CDR3 is TGTGCCGGGGGAACAGGGGCAACTAATGAAAAACTGTTTTTT. Translating it yields CAGGTGATNEKLFF.

In nucleotides, the CDR3 is TGTGCCACCGGGACAGGGGATTTGGCCGGGGAGCTGTTTTTT. It codes for CATGTGDLAGELFF. V usage is TRBV24-1 and J usage is TRBJ2-2, with 10 bases identical to TRBD1. This CDR3 is built from 14 residues. Germline V CDR1 and CDR2: KGHDR, SFDVKD. Trimming cost V 9 bases and J 6 bases; bases outside gene matches: 6.

The chain employs TRBV5-5 and TRBJ1-1; D is unresolved. The CDR3 is 13 amino acids. Trimming removed 0 bases at V and 3 bases at J, with 6 bases between. CDR1 and CDR2 from the germline V gene are SGHKS and YYEKEE (reference sequence). CDR3 DNA: TGTGCCAGCAGCTTGGTGAGCGACACTGAAGCTTTCTTT. This encodes CASSLVSDTEAFF.

The chain combines TRBV2 with TRBJ1-4; 7 positions agree with TRBD1. The V gene end was trimmed by 6 bases and the J gene end by 2 bases; junction bases not matched to a gene: 6. The germline gives CDR1 SNHLY, CDR2 FYNNEI. There are 15 residues in the CDR3. The CDR3 DNA reads as TGTGCCAGCAGGATACAGGGGTCGACTAATGAAAAACTGTTTTTT. As protein: CASRIQGSTNEKLFF.

The chain has TRBV18 and TRBJ2-1, with D maybe TRBD2 (6 bases). CDR3 length: 15 residues. The V gene lost 3 bases and the J gene lost 6 bases, with 15 bases spanning the gap. Germline values: CDR1 KGHSH, CDR2 LQKENI. The DNA for the CDR3 is TGTGCCAGCTCACCTCTTCCGGGACTCCTCAATGAGCAGTTCTTC. It translates to CASSPLPGLLNEQFF.

The gene calls are TRBV7-2 and TRBJ2-1; TRBD2 agrees at 8 bases. V lost 1 base and J lost 0; bases outside the gene matches: 2. The CDR3 consists of 16 residues. Germline V gene sequence: CDR1 SGHTA, CDR2 FQGNSA. In nucleotides, the CDR3 is TGTGCCAGCAGCTTAGTGAGCGGGAGCTCCTACAATGAGCAGTTCTTC. Residues: CASSLVSGSSYNEQFF.

V is TRBV3-1 (or the pseudogene TRBV3-2) and J is TRBJ2-1; tentatively, D is TRBD2 (6 bases). The CDR3 loop spans 14 amino acids. V was trimmed by 6 bases and J by 5 bases, leaving 14 bases between them. The V gene's germline CDR1 is LGHDT and CDR2 YNNKEL (reference sequence). CDR3 DNA sequence: TGTGCCAGCAGACTTAGCGGAGGAGACAATGAGCAGTTCTTC. This gives the protein CASRLSGGDNEQFF.

The chain links TRBV18 to TRBJ2-2; weak D call: TRBD1 (5 bases). The CDR3 totals 16 residues. Germline V gene lookup returns CDR1 KGHSH and CDR2 LQKENI. The V end lost 4 bases, the J end lost 2 bases, and 14 bases lay between the germline ends. The CDR3 DNA reads TGTGCCAGCTCACAGTGGCAGGGAAGTAACACCGGGGAGCTGTTTTTT. Translation gives CASSQWQGSNTGELFF.

Regarding this clone: This CDR3 is also generated by other DNA sequences in the sample. V usage is TRBV5-1 and J usage is TRBJ2-2, with a tentative D call TRBD1 (5 bases). Germline V gives CDR1 SGHRS, CDR2 YFSETQ. Trimming removed 0 bases from V and 1 base from J, with 7 bases in between. The CDR3 is made up of 15 amino acids. This CDR3 reads CASSLGDRNTGELFF. The CDR3 DNA sequence: TGCGCCAGCAGCTTGGGAGACAGGAACACCGGGGAGCTGTTTTTT. Full variable domain (rest looked up from reference TRBV5-1 and TRBJ2-2): KAGVTQTPRYLIKTRGQQVTLSCSPISGHRSVSWYQQTPGQGLQFLFEYFSETQRNKGNFPGRFSGRQFSNSRSEMNVSTLELGDSALYLCASSLGDRNTGELFFGEGSRLTVL.

The V gene is TRBV11-2, the J gene TRBJ1-4; 8 bases are shared with TRBD1. The J segment lost 5 bases and the V segment lost 1 base, leaving 0 bases of the junction unmatched. This CDR3 comprises 14 residues. Germline loops: CDR1 SGHAT, CDR2 FQNNGV. CDR3: CASSLGQGNEKLFF. The CDR3 DNA reads TGTGCCAGCAGCTTAGGACAGGGGAATGAAAAACTGTTTTTT.

This chain connects TRBV14 to TRBJ2-1; 13 bases are a match to TRBD2. There are 17 residues in the CDR3. J was trimmed by 6 bases and V by 3 bases; bases with no gene match: 8. CDR1 SGHDN and CDR2 FVKESK come from the germline V gene. The chain's CDR3 is CASSHLQGLAGINEQFF. CDR3 sequence (DNA): TGTGCCAGCAGCCACCTCCAGGGACTAGCGGGGATCAATGAGCAGTTCTTC. Combining the CDR3 with reference TRBV14 and TRBJ2-1 gives the whole variable domain EAGVTQFPSHSVIEKGQTVTLRCDPISGHDNLYWYRRVMGKEIKFLLHFVKESKQDESGMPNNRFLAERTGGTYSTLKVQPAELEDSGVYFCASSHLQGLAGINEQFFGPGTRLTVL.

This clone occurred a few times. The rearrangement links TRBV5-6 to TRBJ2-1; 8 nucleotides match TRBD1. V shed 2 bases and J 3 bases; nucleotides not matched to a gene: 7. Germline CDR1 reads SGHDT; CDR2 reads YYEEEE. The length of the CDR3 is 16 residues. The CDR3: CASSFPGGGNYNEQFF. For the CDR3, the DNA is TGTGCCAGCAGCTTCCCAGGGGGCGGCAACTACAATGAGCAGTTCTTC.

The CDR3 reads CASSDVGRVAEKLFF. DNA for the CDR3: TGTGCCAGCAGTGATGTAGGCAGGGTGGCTGAAAAACTGTTTTTT. The genes are TRBV6-1 and TRBJ1-4; the D gene is possibly TRBD1 (5 bases). Trimming shortened V by 3 bases and J by 7 bases, and 15 bases separated the two germline ends. The CDR3 sequence is 15 residues long. Germline CDR1 MNHNS, CDR2 SASEGT.

This chain uses TRBV30 with TRBJ1-1, with a tentative D call TRBD1 (6 bases). Germline V gene data show CDR1 as GTSNPN and CDR2 as SVGIG (reference sequence). The CDR3 is 16 residues long. V gave up 5 bases and J gave up 1 base, with 20 bases separating them. The CDR3 nucleotides are TGTGCCTGGTCCTTCAAGCCAGGGGTTCGGAACACTGAAGCTTTCTTT. This encodes CAWSFKPGVRNTEAFF. Using reference TRBV30 and TRBJ1-1 for the parts outside the CDR3, the full variable domain is SQTIHQWPATLVQPVGSPLSLECTVEGTSNPNLYWYRQAAGRGLQLLFYSVGIGQISSEVPQNLSASRPQDRQFILSSKKLLLSDSGFYLCAWSFKPGVRNTEAFFGQGTRLTVV.

This clone was observed once. The chain joins TRBV28 to TRBJ1-5, with D unclear. Germline assignment: CDR1 MDHEN and CDR2 SYDVKM. V lost 5 bases and J lost 1, with 12 bases in between. This CDR3 has 15 residues. In DNA form, the CDR3 reads TGTGCCAGCAGTCGGGGAGGGTCAAGCAATCAGCCCCAGCATTTT. Its translation: CASSRGGSSNQPQHF.

The V call is TRBV5-4, the J call TRBJ2-6, with D perhaps matching TRBD1 (6 bases). Germline V CDR1 and CDR2: SGHNT, YYREEE (reference sequence). The length of the CDR3 is 16 residues. Trimming left V 3 bases short and J 0 bases short, with 10 bases between. As DNA, the CDR3 is TGTGCCAGCAGCTGGGCCAGGGGCTCTGGGGCCAACGTCCTGACTTTC. Its translation: CASSWARGSGANVLTF.

The genes are TRBV6-6 and TRBJ1-1; D unclear. V was pared by 5 bases and J by 1 base, with 8 bases between. Germline-derived CDR1 and CDR2 are MNHNY and SVGAGI (reference sequence). CDR3 size: 13 residues. This CDR3 reads CASSTPGNTEAFF. DNA for the CDR3: TGTGCCAGCAGTACCCCGGGGAACACTGAAGCTTTCTTT.

The chain links TRBV2 to TRBJ1-2; D remains unclear. Looked up from germline, CDR1 is SNHLY and CDR2 is FYNNEI. Deletions cut 1 base from V and 8 bases from J, with 17 bases between. The CDR3 has 15 residues. The CDR3: CASSEEGSFARGYTF. The DNA for the CDR3 is TGTGCCAGCAGTGAAGAAGGGAGCTTCGCTCGGGGCTACACCTTC.

The rearrangement links TRBV5-4 to TRBJ2-5, with TRBD2 as a possible D gene (6 bases). Germline lookup yields CDR1 SGHNT and CDR2 YYREEE (reference sequence). This CDR3 has 13 residues. V dropped 2 bases and J dropped 5 bases, with 10 bases sitting between them. The CDR3 sequence is CASSLAGRETQYF. DNA of the CDR3: TGTGCCAGCAGCTTAGCGGGCCGGGAGACCCAGTACTTC.